This T cell receptor beta chain is from a study of blood T cell repertoires in COVID-19. Trimming left V 5 bases short and J 4 bases short, with 11 bases between. Germline V gives CDR1 MNHEY, CDR2 SMNVEV (reference sequence). The CDR3 is 14 residues long. Authors' methods: Estimates of nucleated cell counts were drawn from the amplification of reference gene primers. Assay used: immunoSEQ multiplex PCR; TCRdb lists only in-frame clones, some missing. V and J calls and clone size are as listed in that table; D and trimming were resolved from the DNA. The data contain 150,000 to 200,000 clones, 85% to 90% of them seen just once; the ten biggest clones take up 2% to 3%.

This receptor was identified in a woman older than 75 with COVID-19, enrolled during active disease. This chain links TRBV27 with TRBJ1-4; D perhaps matches TRBD1 (6 bases). Sequencing used peripheral blood. CDR3 sequence: CASSKRGSNEKLFF. CDR3 DNA sequence: TGTGCCAGCAGTAAGAGGGGGAGTAATGAAAAACTGTTTTTT.